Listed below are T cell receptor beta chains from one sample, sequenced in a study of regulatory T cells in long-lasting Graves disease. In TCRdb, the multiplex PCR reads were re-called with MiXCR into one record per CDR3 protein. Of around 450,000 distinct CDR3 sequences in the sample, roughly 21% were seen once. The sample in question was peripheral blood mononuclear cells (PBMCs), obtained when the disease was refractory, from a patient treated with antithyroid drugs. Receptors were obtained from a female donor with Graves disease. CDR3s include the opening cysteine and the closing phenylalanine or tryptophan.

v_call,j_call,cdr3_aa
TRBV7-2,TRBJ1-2,CASSLDPGANNYGYTF
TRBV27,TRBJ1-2,CASASIKAGDYGYTF
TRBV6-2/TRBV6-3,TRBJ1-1,CASSYLWNTEAFF
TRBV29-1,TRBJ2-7,CSVVPSGGSSYEQYF
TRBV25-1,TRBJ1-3,CASSESAGQLISGNTIYF
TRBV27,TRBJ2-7,CASRPPGTGVFGISYEQYF
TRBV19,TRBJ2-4,CASSIDLGRLAKNIQYF
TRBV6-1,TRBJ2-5,CASTGRYTQLERGKETQYF
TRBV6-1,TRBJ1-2,CATLQGILGGYTF
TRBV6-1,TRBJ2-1,CASTTTPGTSGDNEQFF
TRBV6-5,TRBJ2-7,CASSYDPDPWREQYF
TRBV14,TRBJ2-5,CASSHLGGETQYF
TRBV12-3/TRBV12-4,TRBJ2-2,CAGSDRPNTGELFF
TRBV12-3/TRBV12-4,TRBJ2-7,CASSLGDKAREQYF
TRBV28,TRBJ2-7,CASRSSASGRAREQYF
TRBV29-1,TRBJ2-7,CSVRPAVASYEQYF
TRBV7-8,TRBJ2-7,CASSLQLAAYEQYF
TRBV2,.,CASTSGQAPYEQYF
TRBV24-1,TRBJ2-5,CATSDFVDRGYETQYF
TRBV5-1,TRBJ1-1,CASSPDPVNTEAFF
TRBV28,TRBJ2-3,CASSSGQSTDTQYF
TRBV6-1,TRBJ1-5,CASSEAPDQPQHF
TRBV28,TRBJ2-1,CASRRRADNEQFF
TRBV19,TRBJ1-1,CGSPLGEMNTEAFF
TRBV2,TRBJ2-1,CASSEGGNEQFF
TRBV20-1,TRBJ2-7,CSAREKTGGLQYF
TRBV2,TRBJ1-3,CASRSSGNTIYF
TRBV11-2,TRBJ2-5,CASSLEGGAETQYF
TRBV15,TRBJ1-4,CATSRDKTATNEKLFF
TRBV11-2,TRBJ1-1,CASSLAGLVTEAFF
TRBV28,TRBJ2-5,CASSQGGSKQTQYF
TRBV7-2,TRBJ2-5,CASSPRTGAGETQYF
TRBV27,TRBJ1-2,CASSSYRDNYGYTF
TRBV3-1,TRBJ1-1,CASSPGHFSGAFF
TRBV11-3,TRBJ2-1,CASSLGGQGRNEQFF
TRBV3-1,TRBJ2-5,CASSQDWGAAWEETQYF